These 17 T cell receptor beta chains were sequenced from one sample in a study of blood T cell repertoires in COVID-19. Generated by immunoSEQ multiplex PCR, the TCRdb table keeps only in-frame clones and is missing some. The sample consists of around 300,000 clones, less than 90% of them appearing once. The sequenced sample was PBMCs or T cells enriched from blood (not recorded which). The origin of the receptors is a woman in her forties or fifties who had recovered from COVID-19.

For this clone: Other nucleotide sequences in the sample specify the same CDR3. The rearrangement joins TRBV27 to TRBJ2-2; 8 nucleotides align to TRBD2. The junction had 0 bases not matched to a gene; V was cut back by 3 bases and J by 0 bases. CDR1 and CDR2 (germline): MNHEY, SMNVEV (reference sequence). The length of the CDR3 is 15 residues. The CDR3 DNA sequence: TGTGCCAGCAGTTTGGGACTAGCGAACACCGGGGAGCTGTTTTTT. It translates to CASSLGLANTGELFF.

This clone is a singleton in its sample. V usage is TRBV28 and J usage is TRBJ2-1; 9 bases are a match to TRBD2. Per the germline V gene, CDR1 is MDHEN and CDR2 is SYDVKM. The CDR3 loop spans 17 amino acids. The trim removed 4 bases at V and 4 bases at J, leaving 11 bases unmatched. CDR3 sequence reads: CASSSVSLAGIYNEQFF. The CDR3, as DNA: TGTGCCAGCAGTTCGGTTTCGCTAGCGGGGATTTACAATGAGCAGTTCTTC.

The rearrangement joins TRBV25-1 to TRBJ2-5, with 9 bases lining up with TRBD2. The CDR3 is 18 residues long. The junction had 15 bases not matched to a gene; V was cut back by 3 bases and J by 4 bases. Germline-derived CDR1 and CDR2 are MGHDK and SYGVNS. CDR3 amino acids: CASSDLPGRGGNGETQYF. The CDR3 DNA is TGTGCCAGCAGTGATCTTCCAGGGCGGGGGGGAAACGGAGAGACCCAGTACTTC.

This chain uses TRBV3-1 (or the pseudogene TRBV3-2) with TRBJ1-5; no definite D call. V was trimmed by 1 base and J by 3 bases, leaving 7 bases between them. Germline V gene sequence: CDR1 LGHDT, CDR2 YNNKEL (reference sequence). This CDR3 spans 14 amino acids. The CDR3 sequence is CASSQGYTNQPQHF. CDR3 bases: TGTGCCAGCAGCCAAGGGTACACCAATCAGCCCCAGCATTTT.

V gene TRBV27 combines with J gene TRBJ2-2; no definite D call. The V end was cut by 2 bases, the J end by 4 bases, with 11 bases between. CDR1 and CDR2 (germline): MNHEY, SMNVEV (reference sequence). This CDR3 spans 15 amino acids. The CDR3 sequence: CASSLSPDFTGELFF. The CDR3, as DNA: TGTGCCAGCAGTTTAAGTCCAGATTTCACCGGGGAGCTGTTTTTT.

This clone showed up just once. The CDR3 sequence is CASSSLGRAYEQYF. CDR3 DNA: TGTGCCAGCAGCTCCCTTGGGAGGGCCTACGAGCAGTACTTC. The gene calls are TRBV7-8 and TRBJ2-7, with 7 bases identical to TRBD2. This CDR3 region has 14 residues. Germline assignment: CDR1 SGHVS and CDR2 FQNEAQ. The V gene end was trimmed by 4 bases and the J gene end by 2 bases; junction bases not matched to a gene: 5.

In DNA form, the CDR3 reads TGTGCCAGCAGCTTAGCCCCCAGGGGGAACATTCAGTTCTTC. It is translated as CASSLAPRGNIQFF. The chain uses TRBV7-2 and TRBJ2-1; 7 bases agree with TRBD1. The CDR3 is 14 residues long. CDR1 and CDR2 (germline): SGHTA, FQGNSA. V lost 0 bases to trimming and J lost 13 bases; unmatched junction nucleotides: 9.

The chain couples TRBV29-1 to TRBJ2-5; TRBD2 matches 12 bases. The CDR3 is 16 residues long. The junction had 12 bases not matched to a gene; V was cut back by 7 bases and J by 3 bases. The germline V gene has CDR1 SQVTM and CDR2 ANQGSEA. CDR3 bases: TGCAGCGCCAAAATTGGACTAGCGGGGAGGGAAGAGACCCAGTACTTC. This codes for CSAKIGLAGREETQYF. Full variable domain (rest looked up from reference TRBV29-1 and TRBJ2-5): SAVISQKPSRDICQRGTSLTIQCQVDSQVTMMFWYRQQPGQSLTLIATANQGSEATYESGFVIDKFPISRPNLTFSTLTVSNMSPEDSSIYLCSAKIGLAGREETQYFGPGTRLLVL.

This chain connects TRBV7-2 to TRBJ1-1, with D perhaps TRBD1 (6 bases). CDR1 SGHTA and CDR2 FQGNSA come from the germline V gene. This CDR3 contains 13 residues. V lost 4 bases and J lost 5, with 11 bases in between. The DNA of the CDR3 is TGTGCCAGCAGCTCACAGGGTTCTACTGAAGCTTTCTTT. Residues: CASSSQGSTEAFF.

The V gene is TRBV11-3, the J gene TRBJ2-1; 8 nucleotides align to TRBD1. This CDR3 is 15 amino acids long. Germline trimming cut 1 base from V and 9 bases from J; bases unmatched to any gene: 8. CDR1 is SGHNT and CDR2 is YENEEA in the germline V gene. CDR3 nucleotides: TGTGCCAGCAGCTTAGCCAGGGGGCTAGCGAGTGAGCAGTTCTTC. This translates into CASSLARGLASEQFF.

The chain is built from TRBV12-3 or TRBV12-4 and TRBJ1-5; D not resolved. The CDR3 has 13 residues. Trimming cost V 6 bases and J 2 bases, with 8 bases left between them. The CDR3 DNA sequence: TGTGCCAGCAGACTCGCGGGCAATCAGCCCCAGCATTTT. Its protein product is CASRLAGNQPQHF.

The chain has TRBV3-1 (or the pseudogene TRBV3-2) and TRBJ2-1; 7 nucleotides match TRBD2. The CDR3 has 15 amino acids. After removal of 3 bases from V and 5 bases from J, the junction contained 7 bases not matched to a gene. The germline CDR1 and CDR2 sequences are LGHDT and YNNKEL (reference sequence). CDR3 residues: CASSQGPSGNNEQFF. Written as DNA, the CDR3 is TGTGCCAGCAGCCAGGGGCCTAGCGGTAACAATGAGCAGTTCTTC.

This sequence joins TRBV19 and TRBJ1-5; tentative D call: TRBD1 (6 bases). Looked up from germline, CDR1 is LNHDA and CDR2 is SQIVND (reference sequence). Trimming left V 5 bases short and J 1 base short, with 18 bases between. This CDR3 contains 17 residues. For the CDR3, the DNA is TGTGCCAGTAGTTGGGGTAGGGACATCCGGAGCAATCAGCCCCAGCATTTT. Its protein product is CASSWGRDIRSNQPQHF. Complete variable domain (other parts from reference TRBV19 and TRBJ1-5): DGGITQSPKYLFRKEGQNVTLSCEQNLNHDAMYWYRQDPGQGLRLIYYSQIVNDFQKGDIAEGYSVSREKKESFPLTVTSAQKNPTAFYLCASSWGRDIRSNQPQHFGDGTRLSIL.

This clone was seen a handful of times. The chain links TRBV2 to TRBJ1-1; 8 bases are a match to TRBD1. The V gene end was trimmed by 7 bases and the J gene end by 4 bases; junction bases not matched to a gene: 11. The CDR3 loop spans 15 amino acids. CDR1 and CDR2 from the germline V gene are SNHLY and FYNNEI. The CDR3 DNA is TGTGCCAGCACCACAGGGGGGGGGAGAGGCACTGAAGCTTTCTTT. It specifies CASTTGGGRGTEAFF. Variable domain in full (rest from reference TRBV2 and TRBJ1-1): EPEVTQTPSHQVTQMGQEVILRCVPISNHLYFYWYRQILGQKVEFLVSFYNNEISEKSEIFDDQFSVERPDGSNFTLKIRSTKLEDSAMYFCASTTGGGRGTEAFFGQGTRLTVV.

V gene TRBV10-3 combines with J gene TRBJ2-5; 13 nucleotides match TRBD2. Germline V CDR1 and CDR2: ENHRY, SYGVKD. The CDR3 has 20 amino acids. Germline trimming cut 4 bases from V and 6 bases from J; bases unmatched to any gene: 20. The CDR3 coding sequence is TGTGCCATCAGTGGGACAGGGAATAGGGGAGGACTAGCGGGAGCCCAGACCCAGTACTTC. It yields the protein CAISGTGNRGGLAGAQTQYF.

The rearrangement joins TRBV6-2 or TRBV6-3 to TRBJ2-7, with TRBD2 matching 11 bases. Germline-derived CDR1 and CDR2 are MNHEY and SVGEGT. This CDR3 spans 17 amino acids. V lost 2 bases to trimming and J lost 3 bases; unmatched junction nucleotides: 9. In DNA, the CDR3 is TGTGCCAGCAGTTACCCTATGGGGCTAGCGGGAGGCTACGAGCAGTACTTC. The encoded protein is CASSYPMGLAGGYEQYF.

The chain couples TRBV7-2 to TRBJ2-7; D is possibly TRBD1 (6 bases). The length of the CDR3 is 16 residues. Germline CDR1 SGHTA, CDR2 FQGNSA. V was pared by 3 bases and J by 0 bases, with 15 bases between. DNA for the CDR3: TGTGCCAGCAGCTTGGAATACACAGGGTCCTCCTACGAGCAGTACTTC. Translated, it gives CASSLEYTGSSYEQYF.